The table lists the clone carrying this T cell receptor (beta chain) with a few counts. The antigen remains undetermined. Described treatment: oral pan-JAK inhibitor, 5-10 mg twice daily. Individuals with alopecia areata gave both lesional scalp punch biopsies and peripheral blood for collection. J lost 5 bases, V lost 4 bases, and 6 bases had no gene match. The CDR3 covers 14 residues. The V gene's germline CDR1 is SQVTM and CDR2 ANQGSEA. The sample is drawn from a study of CD8+ T cells in alopecia areata. At the level of the study: Treatment comprised oral tofacitinib, 5 to 10 mg twice daily, in treated patients. Patients took tofacitinib for 6 to 18 months, followed by 6 drug-free months.

Study-wide results and caveats: On tofacitinib, scalp and blood still held many of the expanded lesional clones.

Extraction and reverse transcription of RNA yielded cDNA as the sequencing template. The data were produced by immunoSEQ multiplex PCR, yet TCRdb's version contains in-frame clones alone and is incomplete. The sample includes 170,000 or so clones, roughly 50% seen only once; the top ten take 11%. V and J are TRBV29-1 and TRBJ2-3; 10 bases agree with TRBD1. The clonotype comes from a human donor with alopecia areata. The sequencing used CD8+ T cells sorted from blood, collected at week 24, from a patient treated with tofacitinib. The CDR3 sequence is CSVAGQGVEDTQYF. The CDR3, as DNA: TGCAGCGTTGCAGGACAGGGGGTGGAAGATACGCAGTATTTT.